This T cell receptor (beta chain) was recorded in a study of T cells expressing NK-cell markers. Background on the study: Obtained from sorted CD3+CD56+NKG2C+, CD3+CD56+NKG2C- and CD3+CD56-NKG2C+ T cells were the TCR beta repertoires. The sequencing cohort of eight donors included seven HCMV-seropositive individuals and one seronegative individual.

The study, taken as a whole, reports: Similarly, these clonotypes led the CD3+CD56-NKG2C+ fraction as well in several donors.

A word on this clonotype: As yet, its antigen is unknown.

The TCR beta cDNA came from 5'RACE template switching with UMIs. Reprocessing the 5' RACE reads, TCRdb reports a single entry for every CDR3 protein and omits DNA. This listing includes roughly 420,000 distinct CDR3 sequences. The TCR was taken from a woman aged 18-70 years in good health. The sequencing sample was made of blood T cells: a sorted CD56 or NKG2C T cell subset, CD4+ or CD8+ T cells, or bulk PBMC T cells (not recorded which).

CDR3 in amino acids: CASGGVPPYTEAFF. The rearrangement joins TRBV6-1 to TRBJ1-1; TCRdb gives TRBD1 as the D gene, but with no DNA this cannot be confirmed. The CDR3 has 14 amino acids. Germline V lookup: CDR1 MNHNS, CDR2 SASEGT.